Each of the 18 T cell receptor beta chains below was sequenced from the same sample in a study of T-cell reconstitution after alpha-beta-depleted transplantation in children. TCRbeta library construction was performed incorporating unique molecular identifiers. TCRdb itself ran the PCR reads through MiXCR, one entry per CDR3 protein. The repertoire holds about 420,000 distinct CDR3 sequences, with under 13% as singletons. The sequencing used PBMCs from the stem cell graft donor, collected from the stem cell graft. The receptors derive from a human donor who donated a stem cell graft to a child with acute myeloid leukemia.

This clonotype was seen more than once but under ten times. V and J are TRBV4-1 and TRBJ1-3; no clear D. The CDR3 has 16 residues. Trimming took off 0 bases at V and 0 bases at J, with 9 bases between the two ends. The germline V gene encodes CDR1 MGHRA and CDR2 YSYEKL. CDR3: CASSQEELFSGNTIYF. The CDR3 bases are TGCGCCAGCAGCCAAGAAGAACTCTTCTCTGGAAACACCATATATTTT.

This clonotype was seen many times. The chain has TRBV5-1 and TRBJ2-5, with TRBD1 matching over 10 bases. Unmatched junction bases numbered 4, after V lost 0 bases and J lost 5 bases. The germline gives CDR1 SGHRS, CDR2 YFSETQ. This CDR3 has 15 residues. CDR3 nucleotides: TGCGCCAGCAGCTTGGCGACAGGGGGCGGTGAGACCCAGTACTTC. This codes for CASSLATGGGETQYF.

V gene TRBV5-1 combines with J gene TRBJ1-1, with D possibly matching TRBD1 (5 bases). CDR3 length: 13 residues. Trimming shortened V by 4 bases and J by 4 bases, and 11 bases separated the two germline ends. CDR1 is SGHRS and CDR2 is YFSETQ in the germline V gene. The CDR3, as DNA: TGCGCCAGCAGCGGAAGACAGAGCACTGAAGCTTTCTTT. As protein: CASSGRQSTEAFF.

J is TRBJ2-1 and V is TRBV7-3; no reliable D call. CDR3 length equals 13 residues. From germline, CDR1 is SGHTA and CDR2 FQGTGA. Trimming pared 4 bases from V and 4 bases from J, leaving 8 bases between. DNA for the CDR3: TGTGCCAGCAGCTCGACGCAATACAATGAGCAGTTCTTC. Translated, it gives CASSSTQYNEQFF.

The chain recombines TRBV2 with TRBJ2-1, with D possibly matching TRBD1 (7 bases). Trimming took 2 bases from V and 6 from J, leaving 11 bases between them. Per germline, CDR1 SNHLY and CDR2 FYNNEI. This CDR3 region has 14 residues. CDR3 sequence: CASSERQGGNEQFF. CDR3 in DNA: TGTGCCAGCAGTGAACGCCAGGGGGGCAATGAGCAGTTCTTC.

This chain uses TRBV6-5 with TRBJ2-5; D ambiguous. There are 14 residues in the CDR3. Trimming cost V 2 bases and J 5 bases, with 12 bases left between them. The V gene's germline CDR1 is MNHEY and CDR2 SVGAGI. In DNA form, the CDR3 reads TGTGCCAGCAGTTACGTAGACGCGTCGGAGACCCAGTACTTC. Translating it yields CASSYVDASETQYF.

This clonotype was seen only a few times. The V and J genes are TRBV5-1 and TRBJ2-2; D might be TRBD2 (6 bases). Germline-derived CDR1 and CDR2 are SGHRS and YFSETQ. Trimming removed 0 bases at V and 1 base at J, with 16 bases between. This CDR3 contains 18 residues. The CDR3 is CASSLALRRAGNTGELFF. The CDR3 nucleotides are TGCGCCAGCAGCTTGGCCCTTAGGAGGGCGGGGAACACCGGGGAGCTGTTTTTT.

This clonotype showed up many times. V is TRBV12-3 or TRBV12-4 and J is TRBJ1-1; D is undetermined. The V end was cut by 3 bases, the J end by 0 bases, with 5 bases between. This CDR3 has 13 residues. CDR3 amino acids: CASSFNVNTEAFF. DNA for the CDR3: TGTGCCAGCAGTTTTAACGTGAACACTGAAGCTTTCTTT.

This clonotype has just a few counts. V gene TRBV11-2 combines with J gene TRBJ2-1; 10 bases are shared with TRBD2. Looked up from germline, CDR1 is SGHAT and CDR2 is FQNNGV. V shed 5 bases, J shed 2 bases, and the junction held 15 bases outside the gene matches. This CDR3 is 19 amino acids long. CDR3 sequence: CASSPSGTSARGPYNEQFF. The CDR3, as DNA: TGTGCCAGCAGCCCATCCGGGACTAGCGCGCGGGGCCCCTACAATGAGCAGTTCTTC.

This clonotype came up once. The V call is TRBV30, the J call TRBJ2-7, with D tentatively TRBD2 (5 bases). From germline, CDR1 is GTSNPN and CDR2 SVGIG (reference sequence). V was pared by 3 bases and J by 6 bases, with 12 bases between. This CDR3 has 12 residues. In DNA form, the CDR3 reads TGTGCCTGGAGAGCTAGCCTGGGCGAGCAGTACTTC. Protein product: CAWRASLGEQYF. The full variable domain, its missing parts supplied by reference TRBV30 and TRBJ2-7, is SQTIHQWPATLVQPVGSPLSLECTVEGTSNPNLYWYRQAAGRGLQLLFYSVGIGQISSEVPQNLSASRPQDRQFILSSKKLLLSDSGFYLCAWRASLGEQYFGPGTRLTVT.

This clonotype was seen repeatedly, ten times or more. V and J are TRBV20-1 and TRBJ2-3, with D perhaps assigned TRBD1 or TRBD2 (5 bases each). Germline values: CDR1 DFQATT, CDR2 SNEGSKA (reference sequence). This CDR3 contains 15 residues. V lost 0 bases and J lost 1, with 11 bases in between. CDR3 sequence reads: CSARDRGLGTDTQYF. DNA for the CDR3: TGCAGTGCTAGAGATCGGGGCCTCGGCACAGATACGCAGTATTTT.

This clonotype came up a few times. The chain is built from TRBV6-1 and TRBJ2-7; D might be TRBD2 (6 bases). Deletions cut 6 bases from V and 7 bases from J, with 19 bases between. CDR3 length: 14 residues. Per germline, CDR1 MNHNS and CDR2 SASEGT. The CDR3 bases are TGTGCCAGCAGCCCGGGACTGCGGCCGGGGGAGCAGTACTTC. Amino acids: CASSPGLRPGEQYF.

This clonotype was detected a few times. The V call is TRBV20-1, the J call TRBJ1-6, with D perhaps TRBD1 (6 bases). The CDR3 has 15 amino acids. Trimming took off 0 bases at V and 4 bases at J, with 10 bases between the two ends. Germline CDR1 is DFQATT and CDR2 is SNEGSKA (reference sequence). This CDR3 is CSARDLGQYNSPLHF. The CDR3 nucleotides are TGCAGTGCTAGAGATTTAGGACAGTATAATTCACCCCTCCACTTT.

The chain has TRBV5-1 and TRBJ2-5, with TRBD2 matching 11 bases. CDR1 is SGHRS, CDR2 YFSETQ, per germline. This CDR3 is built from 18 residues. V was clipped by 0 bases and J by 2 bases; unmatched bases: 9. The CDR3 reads CASSLAKSGLAEQETQYF. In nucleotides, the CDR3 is TGCGCCAGCAGCTTGGCAAAATCGGGACTAGCGGAGCAAGAGACCCAGTACTTC.

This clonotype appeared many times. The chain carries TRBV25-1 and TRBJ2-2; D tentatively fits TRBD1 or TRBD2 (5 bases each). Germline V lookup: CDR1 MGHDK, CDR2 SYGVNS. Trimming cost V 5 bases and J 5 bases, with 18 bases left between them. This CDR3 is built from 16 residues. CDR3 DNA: TGTGCCAGCAGTCATGGGTTCTTGGGGGAAACCGGGGAGCTGTTTTTT. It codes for CASSHGFLGETGELFF.

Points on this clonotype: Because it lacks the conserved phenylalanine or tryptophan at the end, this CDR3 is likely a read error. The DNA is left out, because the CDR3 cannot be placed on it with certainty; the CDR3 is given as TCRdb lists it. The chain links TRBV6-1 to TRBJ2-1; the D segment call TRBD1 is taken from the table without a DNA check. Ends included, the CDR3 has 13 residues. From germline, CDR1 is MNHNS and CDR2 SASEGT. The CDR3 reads CASSEAVWSSQGT.

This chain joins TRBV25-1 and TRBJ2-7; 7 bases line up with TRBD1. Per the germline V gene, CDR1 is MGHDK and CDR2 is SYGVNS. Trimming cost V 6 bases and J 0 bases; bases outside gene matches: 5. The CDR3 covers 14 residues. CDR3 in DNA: TGTGCCAGCAGCAAACAGGGGCCCTCCTACGAGCAGTACTTC. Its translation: CASSKQGPSYEQYF.

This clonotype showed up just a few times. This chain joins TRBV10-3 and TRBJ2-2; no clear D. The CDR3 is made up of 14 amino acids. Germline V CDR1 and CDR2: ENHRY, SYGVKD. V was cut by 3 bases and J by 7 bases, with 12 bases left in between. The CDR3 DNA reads TGTGCCATCAGTGATGTCATGACTGACGGGGAGCTGTTTTTT. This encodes CAISDVMTDGELFF.